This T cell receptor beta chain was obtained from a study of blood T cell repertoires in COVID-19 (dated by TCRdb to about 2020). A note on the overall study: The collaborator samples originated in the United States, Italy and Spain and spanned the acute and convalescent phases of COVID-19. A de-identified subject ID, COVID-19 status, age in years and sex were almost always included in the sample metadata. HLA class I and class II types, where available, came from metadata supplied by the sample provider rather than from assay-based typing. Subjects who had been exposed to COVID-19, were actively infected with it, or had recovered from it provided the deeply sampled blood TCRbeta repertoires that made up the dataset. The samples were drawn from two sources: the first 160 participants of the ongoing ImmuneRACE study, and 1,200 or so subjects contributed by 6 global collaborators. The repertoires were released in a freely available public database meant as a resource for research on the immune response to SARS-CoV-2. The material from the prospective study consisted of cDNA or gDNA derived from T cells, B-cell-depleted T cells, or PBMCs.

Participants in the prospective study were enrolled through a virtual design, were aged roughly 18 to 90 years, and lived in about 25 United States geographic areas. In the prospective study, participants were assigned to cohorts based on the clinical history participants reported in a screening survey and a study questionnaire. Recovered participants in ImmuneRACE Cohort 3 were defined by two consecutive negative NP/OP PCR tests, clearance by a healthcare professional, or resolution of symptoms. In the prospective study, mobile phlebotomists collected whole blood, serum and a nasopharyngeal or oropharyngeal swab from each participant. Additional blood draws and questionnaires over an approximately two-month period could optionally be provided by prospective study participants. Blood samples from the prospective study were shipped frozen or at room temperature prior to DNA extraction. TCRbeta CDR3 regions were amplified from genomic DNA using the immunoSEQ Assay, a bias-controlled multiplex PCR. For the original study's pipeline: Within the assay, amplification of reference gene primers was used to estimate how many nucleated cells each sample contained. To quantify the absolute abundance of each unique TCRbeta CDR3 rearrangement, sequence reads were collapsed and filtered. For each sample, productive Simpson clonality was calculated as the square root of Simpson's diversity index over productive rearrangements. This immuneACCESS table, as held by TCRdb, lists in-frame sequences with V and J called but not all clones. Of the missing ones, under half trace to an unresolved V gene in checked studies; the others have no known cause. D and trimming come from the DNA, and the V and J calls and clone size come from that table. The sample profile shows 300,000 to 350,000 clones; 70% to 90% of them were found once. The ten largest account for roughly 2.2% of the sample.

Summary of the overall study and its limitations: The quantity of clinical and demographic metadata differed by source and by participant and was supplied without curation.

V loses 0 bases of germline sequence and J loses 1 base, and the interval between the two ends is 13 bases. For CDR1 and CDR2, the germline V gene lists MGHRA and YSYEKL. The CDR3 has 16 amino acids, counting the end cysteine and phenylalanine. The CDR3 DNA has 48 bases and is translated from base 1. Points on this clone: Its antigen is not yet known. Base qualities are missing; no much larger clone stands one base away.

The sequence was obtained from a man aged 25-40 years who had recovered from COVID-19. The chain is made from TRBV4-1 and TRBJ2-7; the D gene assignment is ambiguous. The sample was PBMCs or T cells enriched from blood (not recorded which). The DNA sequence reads TGCGCCAGCAGCCAAGATGCCTCCAGGTATTCCTACGAGCAGTACTTC. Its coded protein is CASSQDASRYSYEQYF.